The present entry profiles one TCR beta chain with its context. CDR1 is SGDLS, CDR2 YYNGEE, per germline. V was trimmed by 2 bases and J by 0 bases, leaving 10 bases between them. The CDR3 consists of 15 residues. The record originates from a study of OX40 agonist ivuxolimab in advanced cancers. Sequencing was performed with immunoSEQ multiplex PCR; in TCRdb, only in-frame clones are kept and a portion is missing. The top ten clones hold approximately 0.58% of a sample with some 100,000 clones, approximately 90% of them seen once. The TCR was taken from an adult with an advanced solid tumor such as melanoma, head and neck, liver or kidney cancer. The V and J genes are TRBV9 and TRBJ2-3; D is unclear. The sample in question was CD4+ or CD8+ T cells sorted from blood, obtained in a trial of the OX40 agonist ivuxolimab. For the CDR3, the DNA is TGTGCCAGCAGCGTCCATAGCACAAGCACAGATACGCAGTATTTT. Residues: CASSVHSTSTDTQYF.